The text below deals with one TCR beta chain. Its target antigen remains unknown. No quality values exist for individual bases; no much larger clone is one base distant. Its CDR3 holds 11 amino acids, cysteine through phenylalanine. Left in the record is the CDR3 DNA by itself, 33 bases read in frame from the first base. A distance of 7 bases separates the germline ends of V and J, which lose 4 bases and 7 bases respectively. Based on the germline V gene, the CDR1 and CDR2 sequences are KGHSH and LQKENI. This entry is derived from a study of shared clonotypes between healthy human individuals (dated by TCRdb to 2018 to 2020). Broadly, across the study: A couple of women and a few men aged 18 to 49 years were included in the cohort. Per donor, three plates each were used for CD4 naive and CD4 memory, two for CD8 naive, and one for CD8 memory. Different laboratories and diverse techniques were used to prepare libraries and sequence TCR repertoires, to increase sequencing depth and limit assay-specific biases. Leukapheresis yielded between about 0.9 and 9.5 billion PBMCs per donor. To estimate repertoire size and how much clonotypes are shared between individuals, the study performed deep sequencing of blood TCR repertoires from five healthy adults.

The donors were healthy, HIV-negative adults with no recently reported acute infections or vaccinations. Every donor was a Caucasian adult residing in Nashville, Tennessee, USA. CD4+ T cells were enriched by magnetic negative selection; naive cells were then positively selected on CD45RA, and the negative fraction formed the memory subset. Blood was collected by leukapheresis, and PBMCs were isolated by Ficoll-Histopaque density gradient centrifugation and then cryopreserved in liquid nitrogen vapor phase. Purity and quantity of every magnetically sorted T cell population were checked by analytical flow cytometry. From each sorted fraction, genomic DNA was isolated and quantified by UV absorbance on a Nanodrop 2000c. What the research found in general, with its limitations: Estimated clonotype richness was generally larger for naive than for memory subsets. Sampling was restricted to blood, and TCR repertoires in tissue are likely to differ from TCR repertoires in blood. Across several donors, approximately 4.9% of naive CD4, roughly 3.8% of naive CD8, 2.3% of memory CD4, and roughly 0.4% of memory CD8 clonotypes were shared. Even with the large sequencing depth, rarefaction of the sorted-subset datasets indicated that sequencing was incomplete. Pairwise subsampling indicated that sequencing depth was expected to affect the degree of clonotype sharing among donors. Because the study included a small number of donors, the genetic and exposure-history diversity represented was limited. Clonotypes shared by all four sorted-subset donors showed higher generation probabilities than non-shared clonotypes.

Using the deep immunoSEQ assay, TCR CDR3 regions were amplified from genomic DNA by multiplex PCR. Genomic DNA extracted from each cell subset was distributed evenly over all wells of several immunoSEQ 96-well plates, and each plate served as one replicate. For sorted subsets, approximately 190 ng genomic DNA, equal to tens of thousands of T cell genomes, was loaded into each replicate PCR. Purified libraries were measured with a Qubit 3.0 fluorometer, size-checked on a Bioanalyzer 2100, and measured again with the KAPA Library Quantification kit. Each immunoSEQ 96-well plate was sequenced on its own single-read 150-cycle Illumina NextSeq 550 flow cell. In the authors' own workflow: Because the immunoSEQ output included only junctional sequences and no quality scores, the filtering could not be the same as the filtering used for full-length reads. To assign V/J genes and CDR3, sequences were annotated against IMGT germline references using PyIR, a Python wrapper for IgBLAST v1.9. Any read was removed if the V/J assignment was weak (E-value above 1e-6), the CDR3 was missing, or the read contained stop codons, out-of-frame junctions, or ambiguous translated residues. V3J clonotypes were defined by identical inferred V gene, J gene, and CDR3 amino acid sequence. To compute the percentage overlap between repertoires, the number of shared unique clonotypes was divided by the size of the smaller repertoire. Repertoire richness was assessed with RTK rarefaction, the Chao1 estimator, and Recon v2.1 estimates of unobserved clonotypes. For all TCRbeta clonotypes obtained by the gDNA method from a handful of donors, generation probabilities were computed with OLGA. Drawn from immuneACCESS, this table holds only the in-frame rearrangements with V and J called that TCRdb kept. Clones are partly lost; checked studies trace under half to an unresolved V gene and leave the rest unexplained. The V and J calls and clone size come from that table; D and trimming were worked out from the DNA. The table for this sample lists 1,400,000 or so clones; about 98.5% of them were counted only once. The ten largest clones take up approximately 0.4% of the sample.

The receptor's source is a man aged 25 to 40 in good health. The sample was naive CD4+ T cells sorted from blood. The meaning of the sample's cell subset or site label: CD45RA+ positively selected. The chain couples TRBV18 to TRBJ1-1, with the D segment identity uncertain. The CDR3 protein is CASSLGIEAFF. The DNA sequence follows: TGTGCCAGCTCACTTGGTATTGAAGCTTTCTTT.